The 15 T cell receptor beta chains listed next were all sequenced from one sample in a study of T cells after yellow fever vaccination. MiXCR was run by TCRdb on the 5' RACE reads, yielding one entry per CDR3 protein. The data contain 300,000 to 400,000 distinct CDR3 sequences, roughly 6.1% of them singletons. This specimen consisted of PBMCs, obtained 5 days after the yellow fever booster vaccination. The receptors were gathered from a man younger than 45 who received the YFV17D yellow fever vaccine.

This clonotype has a handful of counts. The chain uses TRBV5-1 and TRBJ2-1; TRBD2 matches at 14 bases. Germline V CDR1 and CDR2: SGHRS, YFSETQ. V lost 3 bases, J lost 12 bases, and 5 bases stayed unmatched. The CDR3 has 14 residues. CDR3 in amino acids: CASSSGLAGDGQFF. CDR3 bases: TGCGCCAGCAGCTCGGGACTAGCGGGAGATGGGCAGTTCTTC.

The chain couples TRBV6-5 to TRBJ2-3; D possibly corresponds to TRBD2 (6 bases). Trimming stripped 0 bases from V and 1 base from J, with 8 bases between. CDR1 is MNHEY, CDR2 SVGAGI, per germline. The CDR3 has 15 residues. CDR3 in DNA: TGTGCCAGCAGTTACTCGGGAGGAGGCACAGATACGCAGTATTTT. This translates into CASSYSGGGTDTQYF.

This chain connects TRBV23-1 to TRBJ2-5; TRBD1 aligns across 10 bases. TRBV23-1 qualifies as an ORF whose function is uncertain. V dropped 2 bases and J dropped 3; count of bases not matched to a gene: 9. The CDR3 spans 17 residues. The CDR3 sequence is CASSQTPDRGREETQYF. The CDR3 region has the DNA TGCGCCAGCAGTCAAACCCCCGACAGGGGGCGCGAAGAGACCCAGTACTTC.

This clonotype was recorded many times. This chain links TRBV7-9 with TRBJ2-5, with 7 bases identical to TRBD1. Germline V gives CDR1 SEHNR, CDR2 FQNEAQ (reference sequence). With V trimmed by 4 bases and J by 1 base, 6 bases remained unmatched. The CDR3 extends over 15 amino acids. The CDR3 loop is CASSSGQPIQETQYF. The DNA of the CDR3 is TGTGCCAGCAGCTCGGGACAGCCGATCCAAGAGACCCAGTACTTC.

This clonotype was picked up many times. The V gene is TRBV7-8, the J gene TRBJ2-5, with D unresolved. From germline, CDR1 is SGHVS and CDR2 FQNEAQ. The length of the CDR3 is 13 residues. V lost 4 bases, J lost 1 base, and 7 bases lay in between. The CDR3 DNA reads TGTGCCAGCAGCTACCAAATCCAAGAGACCCAGTACTTC. Protein product: CASSYQIQETQYF.

The chain couples TRBV9 to TRBJ2-1; D ambiguous. With 1 base removed from V and 3 bases from J, the gap between germline ends came to 11 bases. Per the germline V gene, CDR1 is SGDLS and CDR2 is YYNGEE. This CDR3 is built from 15 residues. Here the CDR3 reads CASSVSEGLYNEQFF. The DNA for the CDR3 is TGTGCCAGCAGCGTATCGGAAGGTCTCTACAATGAGCAGTTCTTC.

This clonotype was found a few times. The chain has TRBV19 and TRBJ2-1; D gene unclear. Germline V lookup: CDR1 LNHDA, CDR2 SQIVND (reference sequence). The CDR3 runs to 13 residues. V dropped 3 bases and J dropped 5 bases, with 8 bases sitting between them. The CDR3 DNA follows: TGTGCCAGTAGTATTGTTCAGGACAATGAGCAGTTCTTC. Translation gives CASSIVQDNEQFF.

This clonotype was observed many times. CDR3 nucleotides: TGTGCCAGCAGCTTACGGACAGGGAGCGCCTACGAGCAGTACTTC. It is translated as CASSLRTGSAYEQYF. The rearrangement joins TRBV7-8 to TRBJ2-7; TRBD1 matches 8 bases. Germline lookup yields CDR1 SGHVS and CDR2 FQNEAQ. The CDR3 totals 15 residues. Losses at the gene ends were 2 bases for V and 2 bases for J; bases not matched to a gene: 5. The full variable domain, rest sourced from reference TRBV7-8 and TRBJ2-7, is GAGVSQSPRYKVAKRGQDVALRCDPISGHVSLFWYQQALGQGPEFLTYFQNEAQLDKSGLPSDRFFAERPEGSVSTLKIQRTQQEDSAVYLCASSLRTGSAYEQYFGPGTRLTVT.

This clonotype has a handful of counts. The chain joins TRBV20-1 to TRBJ1-2, with a weak D call TRBD1 (6 bases). V shed 0 bases and J shed 4 bases, with 18 bases lying between them. There are 16 residues in the CDR3. CDR1 and CDR2 from the germline V gene are DFQATT and SNEGSKA (reference sequence). The CDR3 DNA is TGCAGTGCTAGAGAGGAGGATACAGGGTTGGGCTATGGCTACACCTTC. Translating gives CSAREEDTGLGYGYTF.

The chain recombines TRBV14 with TRBJ2-1; 8 bases fit TRBD1. The CDR3 is made up of 14 amino acids. The V and J ends lost 6 bases and 7 bases, in that order; junction bases with no gene match: 8. The germline V gene has CDR1 SGHDN and CDR2 FVKESK. CDR3 sequence reads: CASSHRQGRNEQFF. CDR3 bases: TGTGCCAGCAGTCACAGACAGGGGAGGAATGAGCAGTTCTTC. Full variable domain (rest looked up from reference TRBV14 and TRBJ2-1): EAGVTQFPSHSVIEKGQTVTLRCDPISGHDNLYWYRRVMGKEIKFLLHFVKESKQDESGMPNNRFLAERTGGTYSTLKVQPAELEDSGVYFCASSHRQGRNEQFFGPGTRLTVL.

This clonotype came up many times. The chain carries TRBV29-1 and TRBJ1-2, with D hard to call. V shed 3 bases and J shed 8 bases, with 7 bases lying between them. This CDR3 contains 10 residues. In germline, CDR1 is SQVTM, CDR2 ANQGSEA. The CDR3 region has the DNA TGCAGCGTTGACAAGAGCGGCTACACCTTC. As protein: CSVDKSGYTF.

This clonotype has just a few counts. The chain links TRBV12-3 or TRBV12-4 to TRBJ1-1, with D possibly being TRBD1 (5 bases). The CDR3 covers 13 residues. The germline V and J ends were trimmed by 6 bases and 3 bases, with 11 bases remaining between them. DNA for the CDR3: TGTGCCAGCAGCCATCGACAGCACACTGAAGCTTTCTTT. Amino acids: CASSHRQHTEAFF.

Only a few counts were recorded for this clonotype. The chain couples TRBV6-2 or TRBV6-3 to TRBJ2-5; D possibly corresponds to TRBD2 (5 bases). The CDR3 consists of 15 residues. The V gene lost 0 bases and the J gene lost 2 bases, with 10 bases spanning the gap. Germline values: CDR1 MNHEY, CDR2 SVGEGT. The CDR3 loop reads CASSYSRTAQETQYF. CDR3 DNA: TGTGCCAGCAGTTACTCGCGGACTGCACAAGAGACCCAGTACTTC.

This clonotype was picked up a small number of times. This rearrangement joins TRBV20-1 to TRBJ2-3, with 7 nucleotides matching TRBD1. The CDR3 loop spans 14 amino acids. Germline V lookup: CDR1 DFQATT, CDR2 SNEGSKA (reference sequence). Trimming cost V 4 bases and J 4 bases; bases outside gene matches: 8. Here the CDR3 DNA reads TGCAGTGCTACCATCGGGACAGTCGCAGATACGCAGTATTTT. Protein sequence: CSATIGTVADTQYF.

The gene calls are TRBV25-1 and TRBJ1-6; tentatively, D is TRBD1 (5 bases). Looked up from germline, CDR1 is MGHDK and CDR2 is SYGVNS. V lost 1 base and J 7 bases, leaving 14 bases between the germline ends. The CDR3 is made up of 16 amino acids. CDR3 protein: CASSEWTSGTNSPLHF. In DNA form, the CDR3 reads TGTGCCAGCAGTGAATGGACATCCGGAACCAATTCACCCCTCCACTTT.